A selection of T cell receptor beta chains follows, all from one sample in a study of blood T cell repertoires in COVID-19. Sequencing used immunoSEQ multiplex PCR; TCRdb keeps in-frame clones, though not all of them. The sample lists fewer than 200,000 clones; more than 75% were seen once. The specimen was peripheral blood. The receptors were gathered from a woman in her 70s with acute or convalescent COVID-19. Both conserved end residues are part of each CDR3. Each record gives: clone size, D gene, J gene, V gene, CDR3 DNA, CDR3 protein. A D gene is named only where the DNA matches it firmly. Not all rows give a size; the values are once, few, many and, for expanded clones, a class.

abundance: -
d_gene: -
j_gene: TRBJ2-2
v_gene: TRBV9
CDR3nt: TGTGCCAGCAACAGGCTAGGTGGCACCGGGGAGCTGTTTTTT
CDR3aa: CASNRLGGTGELFF

abundance: once
d_gene: TRBD1
j_gene: TRBJ1-1
v_gene: TRBV28
CDR3nt: TGTGCCAGCAGGCTACAGGGGGCGTCGAACACTGAAGCTTTCTTT
CDR3aa: CASRLQGASNTEAFF

abundance: once
d_gene: -
j_gene: TRBJ1-1
v_gene: TRBV29-1
CDR3nt: TGCAGCGACTCAGGGACTGAAGCTTTCTTT
CDR3aa: CSDSGTEAFF

abundance: -
d_gene: TRBD2
j_gene: TRBJ2-1
v_gene: TRBV15
CDR3nt: TGTGCCACCAGCAGATCTCTAGCGGGATCCTACAATGAGCAGTTCTTC
CDR3aa: CATSRSLAGSYNEQFF

abundance: few
d_gene: TRBD2
j_gene: TRBJ2-1
v_gene: TRBV29-1
CDR3nt: TGCAGCGTTAAGGGACTAGCGGGGAATGAGCAGTTCTTC
CDR3aa: CSVKGLAGNEQFF

abundance: -
d_gene: TRBD1
j_gene: TRBJ2-2
v_gene: TRBV5-1
CDR3nt: TGCGCCAGCAGCTTGGGACAGGGGATAGGAACCGGGGAGCTGTTTTTT
CDR3aa: CASSLGQGIGTGELFF

abundance: once
d_gene: -
j_gene: TRBJ1-6
v_gene: TRBV6-1
CDR3nt: TGTGCCAGCAGTGAACTGACTCCCGTGAGTTCACCCCTCCACTTT
CDR3aa: CASSELTPVSSPLHF

abundance: -
d_gene: -
j_gene: TRBJ1-6
v_gene: TRBV7-9
CDR3nt: TGTGCCAGCAGCTTAGAAAACTGGAATTCACCCCTCCACTTT
CDR3aa: CASSLENWNSPLHF

abundance: -
d_gene: -
j_gene: TRBJ1-3
v_gene: TRBV7-3
CDR3nt: TGTGCCAGCAGCCCTTCGCCAGGGGACTCTGGAAACACCATATATTTT
CDR3aa: CASSPSPGDSGNTIYF

abundance: -
d_gene: TRBD1
j_gene: TRBJ1-5
v_gene: TRBV6-1
CDR3nt: TGTGCCAGCAGTGAATTGGCCGGGACAGGCCGGGGGCCCCAGCATTTT
CDR3aa: CASSELAGTGRGPQHF

abundance: -
d_gene: TRBD1
j_gene: TRBJ1-1
v_gene: TRBV27
CDR3nt: TGTGCCAGCAGTTCCCGGACAGGGGCGAACACTGAAGCTTTCTTT
CDR3aa: CASSSRTGANTEAFF

abundance: few
d_gene: -
j_gene: TRBJ2-3
v_gene: TRBV5-1
CDR3nt: TGCGCCAGCAGCTTGGAGCCGGACAGCTCCACAGATACGCAGTATTTT
CDR3aa: CASSLEPDSSTDTQYF

abundance: -
d_gene: -
j_gene: TRBJ2-2
v_gene: TRBV9
CDR3nt: TGTGCCAGCAGCGTAGACCTAGCCACCGGGGAGCTGTTTTTT
CDR3aa: CASSVDLATGELFF

abundance: -
d_gene: -
j_gene: TRBJ1-5
v_gene: TRBV5-5
CDR3nt: TGTGCCAGCAGCTTGGGACAGATCAATCAGCCCCAGCATTTT
CDR3aa: CASSLGQINQPQHF

abundance: -
d_gene: -
j_gene: TRBJ2-7
v_gene: TRBV7-3
CDR3nt: TGTGCCAGCAGCTCGGGGTCGAACTACGAGCAGTACTTC
CDR3aa: CASSSGSNYEQYF

abundance: once
d_gene: -
j_gene: TRBJ1-3
v_gene: TRBV7-2
CDR3nt: TGTGCCAGCAGCTCTAATCGAGACACCATATATTTT
CDR3aa: CASSSNRDTIYF

abundance: once
d_gene: -
j_gene: TRBJ1-2
v_gene: TRBV6-5
CDR3nt: TGTGCCAGCAGTTACGTGTCCGGGAATGGCTACACCTTC
CDR3aa: CASSYVSGNGYTF

abundance: -
d_gene: -
j_gene: TRBJ2-2
v_gene: TRBV30
CDR3nt: TGTGCCTGGAGTGTACAAAGGGGCTGGGGGGAGCTGTTTTTT
CDR3aa: CAWSVQRGWGELFF

abundance: -
d_gene: TRBD1
j_gene: TRBJ2-5
v_gene: TRBV28
CDR3nt: TGTGCCAGCAGTCACCAGACAGGGCGAGAGACCCAGTACTTC
CDR3aa: CASSHQTGRETQYF

abundance: -
d_gene: TRBD1
j_gene: TRBJ2-7
v_gene: TRBV4-3
CDR3nt: TGCGCCAGCAGCCAGGACAGGGACCCTCACTACGAGCAGTACTTC
CDR3aa: CASSQDRDPHYEQYF

abundance: -
d_gene: -
j_gene: TRBJ2-7
v_gene: TRBV2
CDR3nt: TGTGCCAGCAGGGACCGACTAACCTACGAGCAGTACTTC
CDR3aa: CASRDRLTYEQYF

abundance: -
d_gene: TRBD2
j_gene: TRBJ2-7
v_gene: TRBV30
CDR3nt: TGTGCCTGGAGAGGGAGGGCCGTCTACGAGCAGTACTTC
CDR3aa: CAWRGRAVYEQYF

abundance: -
d_gene: TRBD2
j_gene: TRBJ2-1
v_gene: TRBV7-8
CDR3nt: TGTGCCAGCGGGCTAGCGGGAGGTGAGGGGCGGCAGTTCTTC
CDR3aa: CASGLAGGEGRQFF

abundance: -
d_gene: -
j_gene: TRBJ1-3
v_gene: TRBV6-2/TRBV6-3
CDR3nt: TGTGCCAGCAGTTCGCGAACGCATGGAAACACCATATATTTT
CDR3aa: CASSSRTHGNTIYF

abundance: -
d_gene: TRBD2
j_gene: TRBJ2-2
v_gene: TRBV2
CDR3nt: TGTGCCAGCAGTGGGGGAAGCGGGGGGAACACCGGGGAGCTGTTTTTT
CDR3aa: CASSGGSGGNTGELFF

abundance: -
d_gene: TRBD1
j_gene: TRBJ1-1
v_gene: TRBV2
CDR3nt: TGTGCCAGCAGTGGGCAGGGGGCCTCCACTGAAGCTTTCTTT
CDR3aa: CASSGQGASTEAFF

abundance: -
d_gene: -
j_gene: TRBJ2-2
v_gene: TRBV6-2/TRBV6-3
CDR3nt: TGTGCCAGCAGTTCCGTGGGACACTTCACCGGGGAGCTGTTTTTT
CDR3aa: CASSSVGHFTGELFF

abundance: -
d_gene: -
j_gene: TRBJ1-6
v_gene: TRBV19
CDR3nt: TGTGCCAGTAGTATAGATGGGGGAGGAGATTCACCCCTCCACTTT
CDR3aa: CASSIDGGGDSPLHF

abundance: -
d_gene: -
j_gene: TRBJ1-5
v_gene: TRBV19
CDR3nt: TGTGCCGTAGGGGGGGGCCCCCGGCAGCCCCAGCATTTT
CDR3aa: CAVGGGPRQPQHF

abundance: -
d_gene: -
j_gene: TRBJ1-2
v_gene: TRBV19
CDR3nt: TGTGCCAGTAGTATTTCTCGGCAGAGCAGGGGCTATGGCTACACCTTC
CDR3aa: CASSISRQSRGYGYTF